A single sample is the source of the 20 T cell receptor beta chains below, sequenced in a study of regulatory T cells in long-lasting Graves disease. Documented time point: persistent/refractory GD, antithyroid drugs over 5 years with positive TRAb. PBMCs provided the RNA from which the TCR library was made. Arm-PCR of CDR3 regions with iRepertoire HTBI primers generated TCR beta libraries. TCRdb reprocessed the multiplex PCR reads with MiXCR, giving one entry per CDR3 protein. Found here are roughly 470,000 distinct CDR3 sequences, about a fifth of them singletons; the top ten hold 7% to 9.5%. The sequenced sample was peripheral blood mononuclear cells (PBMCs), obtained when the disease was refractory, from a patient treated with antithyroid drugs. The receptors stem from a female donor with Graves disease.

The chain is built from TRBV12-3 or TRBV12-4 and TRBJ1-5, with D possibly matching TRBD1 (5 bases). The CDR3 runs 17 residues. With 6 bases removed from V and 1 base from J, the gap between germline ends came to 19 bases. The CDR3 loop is CASSLGTSLGSNQPQHF. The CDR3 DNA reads TGTGCCAGCAGCCTCGGGACCTCCCTAGGAAGCAATCAGCCCCAGCATTTT.

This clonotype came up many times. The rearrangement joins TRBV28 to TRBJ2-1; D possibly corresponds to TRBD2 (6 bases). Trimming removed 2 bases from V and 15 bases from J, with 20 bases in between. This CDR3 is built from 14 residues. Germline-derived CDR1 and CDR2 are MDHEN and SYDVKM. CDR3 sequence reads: CASSLPGSSYSSFF. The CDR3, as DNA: TGTGCCAGCAGTTTACCCGGGAGTAGCTACAGTTCGTTCTTC.

The CDR3 bases are TGTGCCAGGGGATTGACAGGGGGCTCCTACGAGCAGTACTTC. Protein sequence: CARGLTGGSYEQYF. V usage is TRBV11-2 and J usage is TRBJ2-7, with 9 bases aligning to TRBD1. The J segment lost 0 bases and the V segment lost 9 bases, leaving 6 bases of the junction unmatched. This CDR3 region has 14 residues. CDR1 and CDR2 (germline): SGHAT, FQNNGV.

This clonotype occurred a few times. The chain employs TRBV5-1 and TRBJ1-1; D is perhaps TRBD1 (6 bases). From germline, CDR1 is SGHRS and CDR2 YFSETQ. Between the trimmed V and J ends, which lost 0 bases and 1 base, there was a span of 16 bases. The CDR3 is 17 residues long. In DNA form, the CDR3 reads TGCGCCAGCAGCTTGGGGGACCACAGGGCTCCGAACACTGAAGCTTTCTTT. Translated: CASSLGDHRAPNTEAFF.

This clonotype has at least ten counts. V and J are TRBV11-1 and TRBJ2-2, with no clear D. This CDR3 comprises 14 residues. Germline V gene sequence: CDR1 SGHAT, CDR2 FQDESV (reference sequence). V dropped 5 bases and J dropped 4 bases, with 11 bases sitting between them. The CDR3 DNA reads TGTGCCAGCAGCGGGCAGGACGGCACCGGGGAGCTGTTTTTT. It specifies CASSGQDGTGELFF.

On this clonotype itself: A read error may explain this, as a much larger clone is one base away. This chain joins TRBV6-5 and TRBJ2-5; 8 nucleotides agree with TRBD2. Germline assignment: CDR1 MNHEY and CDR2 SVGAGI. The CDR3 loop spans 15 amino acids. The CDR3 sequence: CVSSYSGGFGQTQYF. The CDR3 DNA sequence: TGTGTCAGCAGTTACTCGGGGGGGTTCGGTCAGACCCAGTACTTC.

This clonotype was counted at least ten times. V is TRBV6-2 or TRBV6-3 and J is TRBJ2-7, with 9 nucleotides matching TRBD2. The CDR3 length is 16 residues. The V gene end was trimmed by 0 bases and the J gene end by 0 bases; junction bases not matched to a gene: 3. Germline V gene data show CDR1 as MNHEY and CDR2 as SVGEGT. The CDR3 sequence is CASSYSASGVSYEQYF. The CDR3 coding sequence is TGTGCCAGCAGTTACTCCGCTAGCGGGGTCTCCTACGAGCAGTACTTC.

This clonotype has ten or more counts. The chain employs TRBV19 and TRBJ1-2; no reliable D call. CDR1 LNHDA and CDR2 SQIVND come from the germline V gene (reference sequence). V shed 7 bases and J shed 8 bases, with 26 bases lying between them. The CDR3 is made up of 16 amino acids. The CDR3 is CASTSANRRGLRGYTF. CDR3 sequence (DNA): TGTGCCAGTACCTCAGCTAATCGACGGGGTCTGCGGGGCTACACCTTC.

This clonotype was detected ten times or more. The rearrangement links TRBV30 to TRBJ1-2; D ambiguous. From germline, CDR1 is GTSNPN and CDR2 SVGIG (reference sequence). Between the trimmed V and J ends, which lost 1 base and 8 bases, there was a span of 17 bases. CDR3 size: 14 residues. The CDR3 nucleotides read TGTGCCTGGAGTGAATACCTCCAAGGGCAAGGCTACACCTTC. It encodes CAWSEYLQGQGYTF.

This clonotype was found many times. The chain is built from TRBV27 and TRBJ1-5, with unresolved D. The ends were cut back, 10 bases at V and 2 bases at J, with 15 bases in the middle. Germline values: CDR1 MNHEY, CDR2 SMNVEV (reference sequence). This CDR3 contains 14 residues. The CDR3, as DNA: TGTGCCACCGCGAGTCAAGGGCGCAATCAGCCCCAGCATTTT. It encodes CATASQGRNQPQHF.

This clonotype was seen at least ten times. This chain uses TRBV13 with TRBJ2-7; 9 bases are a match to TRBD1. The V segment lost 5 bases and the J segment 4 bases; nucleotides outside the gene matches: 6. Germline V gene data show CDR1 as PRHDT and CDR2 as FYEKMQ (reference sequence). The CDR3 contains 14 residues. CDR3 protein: CASSHGQGWYEQYF. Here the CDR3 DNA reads TGTGCCAGCAGCCACGGACAGGGGTGGTACGAGCAGTACTTC.

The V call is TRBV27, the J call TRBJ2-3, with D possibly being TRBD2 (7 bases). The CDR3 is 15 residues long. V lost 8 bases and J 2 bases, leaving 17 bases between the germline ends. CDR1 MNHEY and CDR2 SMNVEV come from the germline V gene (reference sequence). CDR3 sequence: CASYLSGDITDTQYF. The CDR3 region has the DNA TGTGCCAGCTATTTGAGCGGGGACATCACAGATACGCAGTATTTT.

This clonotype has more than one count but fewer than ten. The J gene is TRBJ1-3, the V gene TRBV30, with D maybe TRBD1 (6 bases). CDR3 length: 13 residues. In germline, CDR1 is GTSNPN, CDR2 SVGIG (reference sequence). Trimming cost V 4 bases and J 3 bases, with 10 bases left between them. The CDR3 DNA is TGTGCCTGGATTATGGACAGTGGAAACACCATATATTTT. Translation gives CAWIMDSGNTIYF.

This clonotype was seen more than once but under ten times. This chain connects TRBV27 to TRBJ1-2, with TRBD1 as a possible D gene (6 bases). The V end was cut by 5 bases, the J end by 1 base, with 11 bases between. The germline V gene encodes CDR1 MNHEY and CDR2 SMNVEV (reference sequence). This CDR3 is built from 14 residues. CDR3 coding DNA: TGTGCCAGCAGTCCACAGGGAATTAACTATGGCTACACCTTC. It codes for CASSPQGINYGYTF.

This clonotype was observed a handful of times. The CDR3 coding sequence is TGTGCCAGCAGCAAGGGACTAGACACCGGGGAGCTGTTTTTT. Protein product: CASSKGLDTGELFF. The chain couples TRBV7-2 to TRBJ2-2; 8 bases map to TRBD2. Germline V CDR1 and CDR2: SGHTA, FQGNSA. There are 14 residues in the CDR3. V dropped 5 bases and J dropped 3; count of bases not matched to a gene: 2.

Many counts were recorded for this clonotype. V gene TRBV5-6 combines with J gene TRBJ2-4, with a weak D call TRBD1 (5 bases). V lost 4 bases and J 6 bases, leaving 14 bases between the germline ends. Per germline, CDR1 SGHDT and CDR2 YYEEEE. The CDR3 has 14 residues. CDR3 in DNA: TGTGCCAGCAGCATAAGGGGTCACACAAACATTCAGTACTTC. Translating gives CASSIRGHTNIQYF.

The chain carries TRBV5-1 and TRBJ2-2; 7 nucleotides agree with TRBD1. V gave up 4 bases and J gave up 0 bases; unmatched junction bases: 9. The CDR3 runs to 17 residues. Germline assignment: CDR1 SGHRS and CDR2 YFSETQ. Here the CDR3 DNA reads TGCGCCAGCAGCATAACTCCAGGGGGAGCGAACACCGGGGAGCTGTTTTTT. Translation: CASSITPGGANTGELFF.

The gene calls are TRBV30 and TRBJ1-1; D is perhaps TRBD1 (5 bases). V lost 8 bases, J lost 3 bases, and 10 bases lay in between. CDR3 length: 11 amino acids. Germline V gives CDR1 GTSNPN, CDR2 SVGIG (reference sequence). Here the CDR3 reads CAAREDTEAFF. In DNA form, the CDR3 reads TGTGCCGCCAGGGAGGACACTGAAGCTTTCTTT.

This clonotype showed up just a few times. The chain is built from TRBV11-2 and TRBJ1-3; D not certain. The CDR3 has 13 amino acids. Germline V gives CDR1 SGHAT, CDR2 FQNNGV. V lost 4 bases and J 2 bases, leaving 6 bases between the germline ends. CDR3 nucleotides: TGTGCCAGCAGCTCGGAGGCTGGAAACACCATATATTTT. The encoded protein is CASSSEAGNTIYF.

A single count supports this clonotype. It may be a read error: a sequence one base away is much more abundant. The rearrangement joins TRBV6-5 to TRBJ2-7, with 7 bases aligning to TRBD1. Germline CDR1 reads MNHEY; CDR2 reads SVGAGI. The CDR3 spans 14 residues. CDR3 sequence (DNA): TGTGCCAGCAGTTACTCCGGACAGGCCTACAAGCAGTACTTC. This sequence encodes CASSYSGQAYKQYF.